The clone carrying this T cell receptor (beta chain) was recorded a few times. Its cognate antigen is unknown. Germline CDR1 SQVTM, CDR2 ANQGSEA. The CDR3 consists of 17 residues. The V gene lost 6 bases and the J gene lost 3 bases, with 27 bases spanning the gap. During its preparation, the TCRbeta library received unique molecular identifiers. TCRdb reanalysed the PCR reads using MiXCR and keeps one entry per CDR3 protein. The sample lists around 230,000 distinct CDR3 sequences, over 15% occurring once. This entry comes from a study of T-cell reconstitution after alpha-beta-depleted transplantation in children. Study observations and caveats: Diversity and T-cell counts at one year after transplant derived mostly from new T cells. Several hundred expanded graft clones reportedly gave rise to the alpha-beta T cells present about two months after transplant.

The rearrangement joins TRBV29-1 to TRBJ2-7; D uncertain. The TCR was taken from a male patient aged 2-15 years who had a stem cell transplant for acute lymphoblastic leukemia, so the T cells may come from the graft donor. Sequencing was performed on PBMCs, mostly from graft donor cells, taken 360 days after TCRalphabeta/CD19-depleted stem cell transplant. The CDR3 bases are TGCAGCGTCAAAAAAGGACCCGGCTCCCAGCCTAACTACGAGCAGTACTTC. Translation gives CSVKKGPGSQPNYEQYF.